This T cell receptor (beta chain) was identified during a study of breast tumors, draining lymph nodes, adjacent tissues. Findings and caveats of the study: Compared with basal-like, luminal-like tumors shared significantly more repertoire with nontumor tissue. The lymph node origin of tumor T cells was framed as consistent with a hypothesis, not demonstrated. Tumor repertoires ranked between lymph nodes and nontumor tissue in diversity, with V and J gene preferences.

Axillary draining lymph nodes of breast cancer patients supplied the node samples. Looked up from germline, CDR1 is LNHDA and CDR2 is SQIVND (reference sequence). The V end was cut by 4 bases, the J end by 3 bases, with 11 bases between. The CDR3 runs to 14 residues. TCRdb analysed the multiplex PCR reads with MiXCR anew, one entry per CDR3 protein. The sample has 130,000 or so distinct CDR3 sequences; 32% are singletons. This clonotype was detected many times. Its specificity is not known. This clonotype originated in a female donor with breast cancer. Some clones in this sample may be carry-over from other donors' samples. The genes are TRBV19 and TRBJ2-3, with D perhaps matching TRBD1 (6 bases). The specimen was axillary lymph node tissue. The CDR3 DNA sequence: TGTGCCAGTAGTAGTGATAGGGGGACAGATACGCAGTATTTT. This encodes CASSSDRGTDTQYF.